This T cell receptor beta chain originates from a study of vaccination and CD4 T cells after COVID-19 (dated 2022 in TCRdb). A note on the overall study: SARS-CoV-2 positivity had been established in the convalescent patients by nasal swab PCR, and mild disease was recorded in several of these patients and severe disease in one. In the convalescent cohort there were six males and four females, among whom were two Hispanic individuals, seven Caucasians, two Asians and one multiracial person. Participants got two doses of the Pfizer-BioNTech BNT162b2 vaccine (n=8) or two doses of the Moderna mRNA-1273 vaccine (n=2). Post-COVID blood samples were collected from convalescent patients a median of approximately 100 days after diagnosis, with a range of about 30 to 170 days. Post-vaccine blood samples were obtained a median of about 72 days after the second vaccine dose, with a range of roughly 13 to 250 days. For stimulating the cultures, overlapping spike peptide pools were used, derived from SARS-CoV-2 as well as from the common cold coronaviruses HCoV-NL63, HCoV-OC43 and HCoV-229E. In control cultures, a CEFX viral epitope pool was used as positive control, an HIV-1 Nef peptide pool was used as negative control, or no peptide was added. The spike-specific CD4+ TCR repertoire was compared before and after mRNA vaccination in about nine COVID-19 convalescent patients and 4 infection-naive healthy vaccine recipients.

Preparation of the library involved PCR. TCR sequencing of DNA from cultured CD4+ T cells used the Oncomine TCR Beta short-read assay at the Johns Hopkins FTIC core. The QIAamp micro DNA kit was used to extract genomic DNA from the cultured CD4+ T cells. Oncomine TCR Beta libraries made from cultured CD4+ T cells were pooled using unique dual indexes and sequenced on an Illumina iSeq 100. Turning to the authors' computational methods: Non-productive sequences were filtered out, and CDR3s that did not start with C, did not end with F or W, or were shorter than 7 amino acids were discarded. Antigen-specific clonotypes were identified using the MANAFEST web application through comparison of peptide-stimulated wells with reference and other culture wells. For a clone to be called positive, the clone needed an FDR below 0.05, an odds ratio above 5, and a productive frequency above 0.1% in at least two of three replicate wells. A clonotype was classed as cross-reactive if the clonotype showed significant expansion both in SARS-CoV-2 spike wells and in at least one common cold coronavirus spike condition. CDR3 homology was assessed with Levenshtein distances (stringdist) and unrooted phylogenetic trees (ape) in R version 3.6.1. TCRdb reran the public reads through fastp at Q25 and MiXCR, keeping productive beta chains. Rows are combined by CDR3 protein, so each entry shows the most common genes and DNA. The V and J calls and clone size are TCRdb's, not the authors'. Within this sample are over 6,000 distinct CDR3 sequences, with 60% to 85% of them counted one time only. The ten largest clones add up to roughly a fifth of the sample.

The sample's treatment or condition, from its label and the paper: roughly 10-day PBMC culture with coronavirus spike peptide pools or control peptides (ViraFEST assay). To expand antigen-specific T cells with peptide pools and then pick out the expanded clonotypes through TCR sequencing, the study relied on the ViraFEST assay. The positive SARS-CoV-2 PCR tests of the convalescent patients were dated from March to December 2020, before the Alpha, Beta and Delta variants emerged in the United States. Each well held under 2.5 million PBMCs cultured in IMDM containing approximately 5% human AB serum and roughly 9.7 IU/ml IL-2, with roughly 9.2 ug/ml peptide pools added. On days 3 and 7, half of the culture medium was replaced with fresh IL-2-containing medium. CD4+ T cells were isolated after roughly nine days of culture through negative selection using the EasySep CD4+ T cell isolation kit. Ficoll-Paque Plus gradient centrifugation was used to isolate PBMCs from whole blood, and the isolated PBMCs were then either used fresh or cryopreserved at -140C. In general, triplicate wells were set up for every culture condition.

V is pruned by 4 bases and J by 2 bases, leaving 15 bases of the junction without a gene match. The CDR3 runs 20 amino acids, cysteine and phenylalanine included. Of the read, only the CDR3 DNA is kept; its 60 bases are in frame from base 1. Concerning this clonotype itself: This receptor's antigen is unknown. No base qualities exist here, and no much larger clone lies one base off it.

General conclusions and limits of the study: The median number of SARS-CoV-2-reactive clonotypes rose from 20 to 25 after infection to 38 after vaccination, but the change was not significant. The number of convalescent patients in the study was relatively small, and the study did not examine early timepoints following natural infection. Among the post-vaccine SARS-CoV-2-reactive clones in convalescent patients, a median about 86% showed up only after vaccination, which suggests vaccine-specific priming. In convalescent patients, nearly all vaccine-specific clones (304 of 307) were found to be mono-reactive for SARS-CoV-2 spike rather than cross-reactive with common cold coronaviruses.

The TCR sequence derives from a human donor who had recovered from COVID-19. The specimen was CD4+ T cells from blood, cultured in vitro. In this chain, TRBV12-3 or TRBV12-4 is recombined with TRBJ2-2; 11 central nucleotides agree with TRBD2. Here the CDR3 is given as CASSSSFTGLAAFNTGELFF. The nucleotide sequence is TGTGCCAGCAGTTCCTCATTCACGGGACTAGCGGCTTTTAACACCGGGGAGCTGTTTTTT.